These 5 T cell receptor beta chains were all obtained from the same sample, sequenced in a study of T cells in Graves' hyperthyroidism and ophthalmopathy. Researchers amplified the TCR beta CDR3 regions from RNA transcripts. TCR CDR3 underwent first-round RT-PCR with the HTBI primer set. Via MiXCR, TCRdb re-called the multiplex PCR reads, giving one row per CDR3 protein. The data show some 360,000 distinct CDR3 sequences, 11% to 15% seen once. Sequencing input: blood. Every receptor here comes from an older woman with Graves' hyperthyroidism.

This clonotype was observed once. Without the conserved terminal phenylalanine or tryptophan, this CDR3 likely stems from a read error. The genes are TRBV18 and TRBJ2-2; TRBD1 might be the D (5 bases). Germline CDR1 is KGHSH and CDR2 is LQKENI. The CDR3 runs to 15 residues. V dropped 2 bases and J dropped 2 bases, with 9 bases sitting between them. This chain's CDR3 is CASSPVGVNTGELFL. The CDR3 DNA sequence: TGTGCCAGCTCACCAGTAGGGGTAAACACCGGGGAGCTGTTTCTT.

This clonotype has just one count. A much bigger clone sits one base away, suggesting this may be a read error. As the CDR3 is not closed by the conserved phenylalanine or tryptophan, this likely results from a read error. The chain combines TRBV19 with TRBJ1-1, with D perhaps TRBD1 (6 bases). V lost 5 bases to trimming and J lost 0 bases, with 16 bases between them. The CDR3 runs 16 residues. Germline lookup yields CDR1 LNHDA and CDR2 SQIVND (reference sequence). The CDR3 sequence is CASSVASGQMNTEAFI. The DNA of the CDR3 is TGTGCCAGTAGTGTAGCGAGTGGACAGATGAACACTGAAGCTTTCATT.

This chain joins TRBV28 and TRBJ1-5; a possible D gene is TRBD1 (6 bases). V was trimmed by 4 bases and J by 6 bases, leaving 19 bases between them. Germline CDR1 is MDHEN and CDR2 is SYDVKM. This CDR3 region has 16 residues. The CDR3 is CASSWGGGATVQPQHF. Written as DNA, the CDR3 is TGTGCCAGCAGTTGGGGGGGGGGGGCAACTGTTCAGCCCCAGCATTTT.

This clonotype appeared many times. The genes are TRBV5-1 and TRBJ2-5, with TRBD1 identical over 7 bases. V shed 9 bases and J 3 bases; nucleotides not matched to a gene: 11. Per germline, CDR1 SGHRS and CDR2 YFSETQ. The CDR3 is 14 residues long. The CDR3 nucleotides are TGCGCCACTGCTCCCGGGACAGCTAAAGAGACCCAGTACTTC. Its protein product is CATAPGTAKETQYF.

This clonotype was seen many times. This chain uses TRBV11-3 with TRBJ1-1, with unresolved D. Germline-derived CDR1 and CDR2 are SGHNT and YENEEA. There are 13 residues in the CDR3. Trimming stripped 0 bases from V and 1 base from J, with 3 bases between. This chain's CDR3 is CASSLDANTEAFF. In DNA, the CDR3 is TGTGCCAGCAGCTTAGATGCGAACACTGAAGCTTTCTTT.